This T cell receptor beta chain came from a study of CD8+ T cells in alopecia areata. Study-level results: Affected lesional scalp, above all in alopecia totalis/universalis, was more clonal than normal scalp. Normal-skin resident alphabeta T cells also appear among scalp sample sequences. Clarity of TCR sharing across patients fell short of that in mice, possibly HLA-related.

Reverse transcription of extracted RNA yielded cDNA, which provided the sequencing template. Sequenced by immunoSEQ multiplex PCR; TCRdb stores in-frame clones only, minus some. The data contain 110,000 or so clones, roughly 68% of them singletons. This clone was found a few times. The antigen is undetermined. Germline loops: CDR1 MGHRA, CDR2 YSYEKL. The CDR3 has 20 residues. J was trimmed by 2 bases and V by 0 bases; bases with no gene match: 11. Sorted out of PBMCs were CD4+ T cells and CD8+ T cells. The sequenced material came from CD4+ T cells sorted from blood. The sequence derives from a human donor in good health. V usage is TRBV4-1 and J usage is TRBJ2-6; TRBD2 aligns across 9 bases. CDR3 DNA: TGCGCCAGCAGCCAAGATATTGGCGGTAGCGGGGGTACTGGGGCCAACGTCCTGACTTTC. This gives the protein CASSQDIGGSGGTGANVLTF.